This T cell receptor (beta chain) originates from a study of T cells in Graves' hyperthyroidism and ophthalmopathy. About the research overall: Once the initial diagnosis was made, peripheral blood was obtained before any treatment.

This clonotype was counted ten times or more. Its matching antigen is unknown. Exclusions: uncontrolled infection, other autoimmune disease, pregnancy, lactation. Amplification of TCR beta CDR3 regions was performed using RNA transcripts as template. The HTBI set primed first-round TCR CDR3 RT-PCR. TCRdb recomputed calls from the multiplex PCR reads with MiXCR, one row per CDR3 protein. The data contain roughly 380,000 distinct CDR3 sequences, 12% to 15% of them seen just once; the ten biggest clones take up around 5.3%. Regarding the study as a whole: In the blood, most expanded thyroid clonotypes above 0.001 appeared as well. Ophthalmopathy and stable hyperthyroidism were told apart by a 13 V-J model.

Germline V lookup: CDR1 LGHNA, CDR2 YSLEER. The CDR3 runs to 16 residues. V lost 2 bases to trimming and J lost 2 bases, with 15 bases between them. This clonotype originated in a woman between 18 and 29 years old with Graves' hyperthyroidism. The J gene is TRBJ2-5, the V gene TRBV4-3; D is perhaps TRBD1 or TRBD2 (5 bases each). What was sequenced was blood. This chain's CDR3 is CASSQQGAGSQETQYF. In DNA form, the CDR3 reads TGCGCCAGCAGCCAACAAGGGGCAGGGAGTCAAGAGACCCAGTACTTC.